This T cell receptor (beta chain) was documented in a study of T cell changes during pregnancy in multiple sclerosis (dated by TCRdb to the late 2010s). Regarding the research as a whole: The study looked at changes in the T cell repertoire across pregnancy in women with multiple sclerosis.

Unmatched junction bases come to 7, with V trimmed by 5 bases and J by 4 bases. CDR1 and CDR2 (MNHEY, SMNVEV) derive from the germline V gene (reference sequence). There are 15 amino acids in the CDR3, from cysteine to phenylalanine inclusive. Only CDR3 DNA is held: 45 bases, read in frame from base 1. Concerning this clone: The antigen this receptor binds is unknown. Base qualities are not provided; no much larger clone lies one nucleotide away.

Libraries were made using the immunoSEQ multiplex PCR assay. TCRdb carries this immuneACCESS record with in-frame sequences only. Its versions omit some clonotypes, under half of them owing to an unresolved V gene in the studies checked, with the rest unexplained. The sample table shows more than 60,000 clones, and around 90% are seen once. The top ten constitute about 0.9% of the sample. This chain is built from TRBV27 and TRBJ1-2, with 10 bases in between that match TRBD1. This TCR derives from a female donor with multiple sclerosis, enrolled in a pregnancy study. This specimen consisted of peripheral blood, obtained before pregnancy. The CDR3 region has the sequence CASSGTGVSLYGYTF. In nucleotide form, the sequence is TGTGCCAGCAGTGGGACAGGGGTCTCTCTCTATGGCTACACCTTC.